The clone carrying this TCR beta chain was detected only a few times. The antigen remains undetermined. This entry belongs to a study of T cell repertoires in cytomegalovirus infection. Each CDR3 protein gets one entry after TCRdb re-called the reads with MiXCR. This table holds 450,000 to 600,000 distinct CDR3 sequences, roughly 43% found once. The germline gives CDR1 SGHTA, CDR2 FQGNSA. V shed 5 bases, J shed 10 bases, and the junction held 7 bases outside the gene matches. The CDR3 length is 13 residues. The sequenced sample was cultured PBMCs, obtained from culture after CMV antigen stimulation. The TCR was taken from a human donor in good health (CMV status not recorded). Some clones in this sample may be carry-over from other donors' samples. V and J are TRBV7-2 and TRBJ2-1; TRBD2 agrees at 8 bases. The CDR3 region is CASSPSGSYEQFF. The CDR3 nucleotides read TGTGCCAGCAGCCCAAGCGGGAGTTACGAGCAGTTCTTC. The full variable domain, in which reference TRBV7-2 and TRBJ2-1 provide the parts outside the CDR3, is GAGVSQSPSNKVTEKGKDVELRCDPISGHTALYWYRQSLGQGLEFLIYFQGNSAPDKSGLPSDRFSAERTGGSVSTLTIQRTQQEDSAVYLCASSPSGSYEQFFGPGTRLTVL.